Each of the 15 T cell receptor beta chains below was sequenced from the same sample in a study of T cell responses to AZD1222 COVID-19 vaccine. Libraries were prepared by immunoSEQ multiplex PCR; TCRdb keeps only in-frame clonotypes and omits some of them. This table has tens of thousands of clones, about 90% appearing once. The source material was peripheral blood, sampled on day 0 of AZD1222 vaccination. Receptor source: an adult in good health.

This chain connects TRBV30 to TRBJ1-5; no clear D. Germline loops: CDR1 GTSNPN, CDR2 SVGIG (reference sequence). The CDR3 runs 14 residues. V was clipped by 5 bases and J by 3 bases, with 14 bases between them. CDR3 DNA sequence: TGTGCCTGGGGCTTTGGCGGCTACAATCAGCCCCAGCATTTT. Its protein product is CAWGFGGYNQPQHF. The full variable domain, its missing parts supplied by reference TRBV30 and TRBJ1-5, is SQTIHQWPATLVQPVGSPLSLECTVEGTSNPNLYWYRQAAGRGLQLLFYSVGIGQISSEVPQNLSASRPQDRQFILSSKKLLLSDSGFYLCAWGFGGYNQPQHFGDGTRLSIL.

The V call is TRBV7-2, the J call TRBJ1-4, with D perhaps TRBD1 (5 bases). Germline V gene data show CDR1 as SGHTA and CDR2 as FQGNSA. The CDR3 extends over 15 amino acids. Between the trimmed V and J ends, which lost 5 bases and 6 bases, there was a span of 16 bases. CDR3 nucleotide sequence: TGTGCCAGCAGCCAGAGGGGTAGGGTCTATGAAAAACTGTTTTTT. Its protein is CASSQRGRVYEKLFF. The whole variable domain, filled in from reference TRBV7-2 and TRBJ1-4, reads GAGVSQSPSNKVTEKGKDVELRCDPISGHTALYWYRQSLGQGLEFLIYFQGNSAPDKSGLPSDRFSAERTGGSVSTLTIQRTQQEDSAVYLCASSQRGRVYEKLFFGSGTQLSVL.

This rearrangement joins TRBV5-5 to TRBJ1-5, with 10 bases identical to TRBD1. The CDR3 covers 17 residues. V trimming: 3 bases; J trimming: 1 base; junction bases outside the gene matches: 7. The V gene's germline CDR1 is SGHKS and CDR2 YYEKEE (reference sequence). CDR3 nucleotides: TGTGCCAGCAGCTCAACCGGGACAGGGGCAAGCAATCAGCCCCAGCATTTT. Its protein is CASSSTGTGASNQPQHF. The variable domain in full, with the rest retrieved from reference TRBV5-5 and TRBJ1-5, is DAGVTQSPTHLIKTRGQQVTLRCSPISGHKSVSWYQQVLGQGPQFIFQYYEKEERGRGNFPDRFSARQFPNYSSELNVNALLLGDSALYLCASSSTGTGASNQPQHFGDGTRLSIL.

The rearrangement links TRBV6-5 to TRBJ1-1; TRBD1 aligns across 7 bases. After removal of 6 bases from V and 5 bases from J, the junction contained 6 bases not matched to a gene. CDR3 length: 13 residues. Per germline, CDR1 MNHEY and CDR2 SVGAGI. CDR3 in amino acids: CASRSTGVTEAFF. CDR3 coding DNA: TGTGCCAGCAGAAGTACAGGGGTAACTGAAGCTTTCTTT.

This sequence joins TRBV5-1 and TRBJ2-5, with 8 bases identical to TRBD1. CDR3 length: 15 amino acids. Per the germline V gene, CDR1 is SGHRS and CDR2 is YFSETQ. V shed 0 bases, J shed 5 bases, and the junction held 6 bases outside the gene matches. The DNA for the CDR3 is TGCGCCAGCAGCTTGGAGACAGGGGTTGTCGAGACCCAGTACTTC. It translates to CASSLETGVVETQYF.

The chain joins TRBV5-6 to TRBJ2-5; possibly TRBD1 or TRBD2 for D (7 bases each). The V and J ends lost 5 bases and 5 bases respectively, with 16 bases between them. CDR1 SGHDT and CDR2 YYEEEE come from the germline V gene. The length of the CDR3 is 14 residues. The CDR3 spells CASSYRQGGETQYF. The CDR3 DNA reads TGTGCCAGCAGTTACCGACAGGGAGGGGAGACCCAGTACTTC.

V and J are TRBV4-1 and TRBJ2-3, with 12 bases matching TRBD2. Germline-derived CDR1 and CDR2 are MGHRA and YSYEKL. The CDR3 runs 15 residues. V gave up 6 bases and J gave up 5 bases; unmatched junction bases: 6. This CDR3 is CASRQTSGRIDTQYF. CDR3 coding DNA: TGCGCCAGCAGACAGACTAGCGGGAGAATAGATACGCAGTATTTT.

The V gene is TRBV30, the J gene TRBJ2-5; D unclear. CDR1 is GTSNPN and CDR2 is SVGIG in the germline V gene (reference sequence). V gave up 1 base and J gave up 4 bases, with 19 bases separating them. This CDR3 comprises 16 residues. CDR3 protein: CAWSGRTQPRRETQYF. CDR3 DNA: TGTGCCTGGAGTGGCAGAACCCAGCCACGGCGAGAGACCCAGTACTTC.

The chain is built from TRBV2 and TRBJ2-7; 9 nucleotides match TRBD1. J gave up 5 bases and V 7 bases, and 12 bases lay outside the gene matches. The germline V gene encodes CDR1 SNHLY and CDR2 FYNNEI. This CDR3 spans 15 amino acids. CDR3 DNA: TGTGCCAGCAAGAACCGGGGGGACAGGGTCAACGAGCAGTACTTC. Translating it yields CASKNRGDRVNEQYF.

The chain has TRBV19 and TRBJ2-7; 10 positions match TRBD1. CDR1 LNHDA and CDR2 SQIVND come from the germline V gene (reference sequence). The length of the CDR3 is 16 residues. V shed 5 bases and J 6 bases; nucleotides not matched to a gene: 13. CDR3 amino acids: CASSPEGDRGFREQYF. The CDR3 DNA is TGTGCCAGTAGTCCAGAGGGGGACAGGGGTTTTCGCGAGCAGTACTTC. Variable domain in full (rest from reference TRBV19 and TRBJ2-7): DGGITQSPKYLFRKEGQNVTLSCEQNLNHDAMYWYRQDPGQGLRLIYYSQIVNDFQKGDIAEGYSVSREKKESFPLTVTSAQKNPTAFYLCASSPEGDRGFREQYFGPGTRLTVT.

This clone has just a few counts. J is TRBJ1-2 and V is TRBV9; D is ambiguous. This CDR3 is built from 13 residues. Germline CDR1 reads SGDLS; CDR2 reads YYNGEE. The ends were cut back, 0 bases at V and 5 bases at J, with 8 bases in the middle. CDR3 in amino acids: CASSVEERYGYTF. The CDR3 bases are TGTGCCAGCAGCGTAGAGGAGAGGTATGGCTACACCTTC.

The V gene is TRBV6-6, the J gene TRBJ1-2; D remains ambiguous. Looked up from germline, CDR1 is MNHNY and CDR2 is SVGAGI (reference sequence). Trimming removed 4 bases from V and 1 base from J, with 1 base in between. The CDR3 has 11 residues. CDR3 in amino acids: CASSFNYGYTF. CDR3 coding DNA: TGTGCCAGCAGTTTTAACTATGGCTACACCTTC.

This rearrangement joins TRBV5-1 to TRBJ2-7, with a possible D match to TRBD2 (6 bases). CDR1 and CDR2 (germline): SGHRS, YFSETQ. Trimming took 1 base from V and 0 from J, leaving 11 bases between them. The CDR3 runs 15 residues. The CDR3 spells CASSLYSGSSYEQYF. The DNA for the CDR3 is TGCGCCAGCAGCTTGTATTCCGGGAGCTCCTACGAGCAGTACTTC.

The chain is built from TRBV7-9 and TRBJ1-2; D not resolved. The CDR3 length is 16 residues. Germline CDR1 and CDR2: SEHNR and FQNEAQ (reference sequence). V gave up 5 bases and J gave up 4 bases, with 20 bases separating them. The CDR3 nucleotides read TGTGCCAGCAGCCCGGGAGGCCCCCGAGGTTCCTATGGCTACACCTTC. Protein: CASSPGGPRGSYGYTF.

The CDR3 DNA follows: TGTGCCAGCAGCTTTTCGTCCGGGACAGGGCATAACACTGAAGCTTTCTTT. It yields the protein CASSFSSGTGHNTEAFF. The chain uses TRBV7-3 and TRBJ1-1; 9 bases line up with TRBD1. The CDR3 sequence is 17 residues long. The trim removed 3 bases at V and 2 bases at J, leaving 10 bases unmatched. Germline loops: CDR1 SGHTA, CDR2 FQGTGA.